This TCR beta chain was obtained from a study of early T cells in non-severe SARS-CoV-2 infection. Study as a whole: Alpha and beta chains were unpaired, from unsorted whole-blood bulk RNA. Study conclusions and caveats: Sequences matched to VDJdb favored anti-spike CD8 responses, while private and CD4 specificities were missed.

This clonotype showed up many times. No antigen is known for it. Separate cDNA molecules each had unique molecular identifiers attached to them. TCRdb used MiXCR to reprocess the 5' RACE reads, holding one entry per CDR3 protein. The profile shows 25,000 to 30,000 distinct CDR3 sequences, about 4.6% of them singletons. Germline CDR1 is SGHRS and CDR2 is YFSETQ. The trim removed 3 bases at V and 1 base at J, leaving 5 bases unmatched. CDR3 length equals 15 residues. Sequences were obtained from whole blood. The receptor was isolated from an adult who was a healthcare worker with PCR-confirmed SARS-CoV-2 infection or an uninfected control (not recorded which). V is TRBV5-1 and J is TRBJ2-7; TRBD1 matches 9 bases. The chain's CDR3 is CASSSRQGESYEQYF. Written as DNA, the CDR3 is TGCGCCAGCAGCTCCCGACAGGGGGAATCCTACGAGCAGTACTTC.